This TCR beta chain is from a study of T-cell reconstitution after alpha-beta-depleted transplantation in children listed by TCRdb under 2016. With regard to the full study: The study quantitatively tracked T-cell immune reconstitution after TCRalphabeta/CD19-depleted allogeneic hematopoietic cell transplantation in children using TCR repertoire profiling. The study at large found these results: In some patients, the high TCRbeta diversity seen at day 60 was put down to recipient T cells and intrathymic progenitors that had survived conditioning. Over subsequent months, a decline in hyperexpanded clone frequencies was noted, and after one year, T-cell counts and TCRbeta diversity were mostly ascribed to newly produced T cells. Apparently early alphabetaT-cell count recovery about two months after transplant reportedly relied on only several hundred rapidly expanded clones derived from non-depleted graft cells.

Concerning this clonotype: The antigen this receptor binds is unknown. No per-base quality is available; no much larger clone lies one base away.

The library was obtained by PCR. The listed sequencing device is Illumina HiSeq 2500. TCR library preparation used molecular barcoding, with unique molecular identifiers applied to normalize quantification of the TCRbeta repertoire. TCRdb cleaned the public reads at Q25 with fastp, built clones with MiXCR and kept in-frame beta chains. Every distinct CDR3 protein forms one entry, paired with its most common genes and DNA. The sample profile shows 120,000 to 150,000 distinct CDR3 sequences; about 9% of them were found once. Around 18% of the sample is in the top ten clones. Read against the paper, the sample's treatment or condition label means: allogeneic hematopoietic cell transplantation with graft depleted of TCRalphabeta T cells and CD19 B cells. Transplant recipients were children who received TCRalphabeta/CD19-depleted allogeneic hematopoietic cell grafts. Including the terminal cysteine and phenylalanine, the CDR3 comprises 16 residues. CDR3 DNA is the only sequence kept; it has 48 bases, read in frame from the first base. Trimming at the junction amounts to 6 bases on V and 7 bases on J, and the germline ends lie 24 bases apart. According to the germline V gene, CDR1 reads SGHVS and CDR2 reads FQNEAQ.

The sequence came from a female patient aged 2-10 years who had a stem cell transplant for congenital amegakaryocytic thrombocytopenia, so the T cells may come from the graft donor. The chain links TRBV7-8 with TRBJ2-5; the D segment may tentatively be TRBD1 or TRBD2, each giving 6 matched bases. Sequences were derived from PBMCs, mostly from graft donor cells, sampled 180 days after TCRalphabeta/CD19-depleted stem cell transplant. CDR3 region: CASRQLTAGEAGTQYF. The base sequence is TGTGCCAGCAGACAACTTACGGCAGGGGAGGCGGGGACCCAGTACTTC.